This record looks at one T cell receptor (beta chain) sequence and its context. Antigen specificity is unknown. This record comes from a study of blood T cells in healthy people across ages. Study overall: Template switching recovered approximately one barcoded beta molecule for every two T cells. General observations from the study: Per million T cells, TCR beta diversity dropped roughly linearly as age increased. Naive and antigen-experienced cells could not be conclusively compared, given unsorted PBMCs.

The germline gives CDR1 SGHTA, CDR2 FQGNSA. Trimming shortened V by 3 bases and J by 5 bases, and 11 bases separated the two germline ends. The CDR3 has 14 residues. Samples had at least 6.5 million PBMCs isolated from them. With a J-beta primer mix and a sample-barcoded 5' primer, a second PCR ran about 7 to 12 cycles. TCRdb redid the calling of the 5' RACE reads with MiXCR, one entry per CDR3 protein. The table lists around 1.5 million distinct CDR3 sequences, about 32% of them singletons, with approximately 11% in the top ten. V gene TRBV7-2 combines with J gene TRBJ2-1; no firm D call. This TCR derives from a woman in her 30s in good health. Specimen: blood. The CDR3: CASSFRLYNNEQFF. DNA for the CDR3: TGTGCCAGCAGCTTCCGACTCTACAACAATGAGCAGTTCTTC.